Following are 11 T cell receptor beta chains from one sample sequenced in a study of T cell clonality in common variable immunodeficiency. Regarding the study as a whole: Fewer deletions and N-nucleotide insertions were reportedly seen in common variable immunodeficiency TCR beta sequences.

Their antigen targets remain unknown. Assay: immunoSEQ multiplex PCR; the TCRdb copy retains only in-frame clones and omits some. This sample comprises tens of thousands of clones, none seen once only. Sequencing used peripheral blood mononuclear cells. The receptors shown here come from a human donor with common variable immunodeficiency.

This clone showed up many times. The read terminates 3 residues before the CDR3 end, so the remaining end is supplied by the germline J gene. The V call is TRBV6-2 or TRBV6-3, the J call TRBJ1-5, with D unclear. The germline V and J ends were trimmed by 0 bases and 4 bases, with 10 bases remaining between them. CDR1 and CDR2 from the germline V gene are MNHEY and SVGEGT. CDR3 length: 15 amino acids. CDR3 DNA (partial): TGTGCCAGCAGTTACTCCCGGGTATGGAATCAGCCC. Amino acid sequence: CASSYSRVWNQP. The whole CDR3 sequence reads CASSYSRVWNQPQHF.

The table lists this clone with many counts. The CDR3 end is not reached by the read, which stops 3 residues before it; the germline J gene fills it in. The chain is built from TRBV2 and TRBJ2-2; the match to TRBD1 covers 8 bases. Germline lookup yields CDR1 SNHLY and CDR2 FYNNEI. The ends lost 6 bases at V and 4 bases at J; junction bases unmatched: 4. This CDR3 region has 14 residues. The CDR3 here is CASRPTGVTGELFF. The CDR3 bases that were read are TGTGCCAGCAGACCGACAGGGGTCACCGGGGAG.

This clone was recorded at least ten times. The read is 3 residues too short to cover the CDR3 end, so that end is filled in from the germline J gene. J is TRBJ2-2 and V is TRBV10-3; 11 bases are a match to TRBD1. Germline CDR1 and CDR2: ENHRY and SYGVKD. This CDR3 spans 16 amino acids. Germline trimming cut 3 bases from V and 7 bases from J; bases unmatched to any gene: 7. The sequenced CDR3 bases are TGTGCCATCAGTGATCCGGACAGGGGGCACGACGGGGAG. Translating it yields CAISDPDRGHDGE. The whole CDR3 reads CAISDPDRGHDGELFF.

This clone was recorded many times. The observed sequence ends 3 residues before the CDR3 terminus, with the missing tail filled in from the germline J gene. The gene calls are TRBV9 and TRBJ1-2; TRBD1 agrees at 7 bases. CDR3 length: 16 residues. In germline, CDR1 is SGDLS, CDR2 YYNGEE. The V gene end was trimmed by 2 bases and the J gene end by 4 bases; junction bases not matched to a gene: 11. CDR3 DNA (partial): TGTGCCAGCAGCGTGAACCGGGACAGCCCTTTCTATGGC. Translated: CASSVNRDSPFYG. The full CDR3 sequence reads CASSVNRDSPFYGYTF.

On this clone: The observed sequence ends 3 residues before the CDR3 terminus, with the missing tail filled in from the germline J gene. The chain recombines TRBV6-4 with TRBJ2-5, with D possibly being TRBD1 (5 bases). Per germline, CDR1 MRHNA and CDR2 SNTAGT. CDR3 length: 13 amino acids. V was shortened by 6 bases and J by 2 bases, with 10 bases between the two germline ends. CDR3 DNA (partial): TGTGCCAGCAGCCGACAGTTACAAGAGACC. Its translation is CASSRQLQET. The CDR3 reads in full as CASSRQLQETQYF.

This clone was seen ten or more times. The read ends 3 residues early relative to the CDR3; the germline J gene fills the gap. The chain is built from TRBV5-4 and TRBJ2-3; 8 nucleotides match TRBD1. The CDR3 is made up of 15 amino acids. The V and J ends lost 1 base and 6 bases, in that order; junction bases with no gene match: 7. Germline values: CDR1 SGHNT, CDR2 YYREEE (reference sequence). Incomplete CDR3 DNA: TGTGCCAGCAGCTTGTCGCAGGGGGCAAAGGATACG. Amino acid sequence: CASSLSQGAKDT. The entire CDR3 protein is CASSLSQGAKDTQYF.

This clone was seen at least ten times. The read terminates 3 residues before the CDR3 end, so the remaining end is supplied by the germline J gene. V usage is TRBV4-1 and J usage is TRBJ1-6, with TRBD1 identical over 7 bases. Looked up from germline, CDR1 is MGHRA and CDR2 is YSYEKL. The CDR3 length is 16 residues. V gave up 4 bases and J gave up 8 bases; unmatched junction bases: 11. CDR3 bases read: TGCGCCAGCAGCCCAACCAGGGGGAGAATTGATTCACCC. This encodes CASSPTRGRIDSP. The full CDR3 protein reads CASSPTRGRIDSPLHF.

This clone has ten or more counts. The CDR3 is cut off 3 residues early in the read; its end comes from the germline J gene. The V call is TRBV2, the J call TRBJ2-3, with TRBD1 as a possible D gene (6 bases). CDR3 length: 13 residues. V lost 7 bases, J lost 2 bases, and 10 bases lay in between. Germline loops: CDR1 SNHLY, CDR2 FYNNEI. CDR3 DNA (partial): TGTGCCAGCAAGGACAGTCCCACAGATACG. This sequence encodes CASKDSPTDT. The whole CDR3 region reads CASKDSPTDTQYF.

This clone was detected ten times or more. At one end the junction does not follow the germline gene, possibly because of a read error. Sequencing ends 3 residues short of the CDR3 end; the germline J gene provides the rest. V usage is TRBV20-1 and J usage is TRBJ2-7; no clear D. Germline CDR1 and CDR2: DFQATT and SNEGSKA (reference sequence). The CDR3 contains 12 residues. This CDR3 reads CSAAGKSSEQYF. CDR3 bases read: TGCAGTGCAGCAGGAAAATCCTCCGAG.

This clone was counted ten times or more. The read ends 3 residues shy of where the CDR3 ends; the end is completed using the germline J gene. The chain combines TRBV20-1 with TRBJ2-7, with 9 bases that match TRBD2. Germline lookup yields CDR1 DFQATT and CDR2 SNEGSKA (reference sequence). With V trimmed by 4 bases and J by 3 bases, 7 bases remained unmatched. This CDR3 comprises 14 residues. The CDR3 protein is CSANAGGVLYEQYF. The CDR3 bases that were read are TGCAGTGCTAACGCGGGGGGGGTGCTCTACGAG.

This clone showed up many times. The CDR3 end falls 3 residues outside the read, so it is completed with the germline J gene. V usage is TRBV5-4 and J usage is TRBJ2-1; TRBD1 agrees at 7 bases. The V and J ends lost 4 bases and 2 bases, in that order; junction bases with no gene match: 3. The germline V gene has CDR1 SGHNT and CDR2 YYREEE (reference sequence). CDR3 length equals 14 residues. Here the CDR3 reads CASSADRAYNEQFF. CDR3 bases read: TGTGCCAGCAGCGCAGACAGGGCCTACAATGAG.